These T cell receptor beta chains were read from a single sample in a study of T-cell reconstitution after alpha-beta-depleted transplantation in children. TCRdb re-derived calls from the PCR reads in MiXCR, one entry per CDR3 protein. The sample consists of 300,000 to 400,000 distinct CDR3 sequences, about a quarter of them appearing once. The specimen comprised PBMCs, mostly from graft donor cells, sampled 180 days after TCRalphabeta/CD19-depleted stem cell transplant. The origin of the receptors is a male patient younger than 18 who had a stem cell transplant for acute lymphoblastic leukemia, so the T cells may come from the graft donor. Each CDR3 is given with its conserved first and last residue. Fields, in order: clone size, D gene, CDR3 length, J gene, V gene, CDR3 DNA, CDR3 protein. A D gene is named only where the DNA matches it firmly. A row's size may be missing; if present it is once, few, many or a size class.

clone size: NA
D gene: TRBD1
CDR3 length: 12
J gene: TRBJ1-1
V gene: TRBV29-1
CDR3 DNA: TGCAGCGTGGGGACAGGGGGTACTGAAGCTTTCTTT
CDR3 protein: CSVGTGGTEAFF

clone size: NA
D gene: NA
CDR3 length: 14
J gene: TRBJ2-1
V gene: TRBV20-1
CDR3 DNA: TGCAGTGCTAGGAATGCCGGGGGAGTGAGGGAGCAGTTCTTC
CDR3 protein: CSARNAGGVREQFF

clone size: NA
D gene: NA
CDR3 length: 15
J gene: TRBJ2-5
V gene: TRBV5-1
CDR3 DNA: TGCGCCAGCAGCCCAGGGGGGGGTTTCCAAGAGACCCAGTACTTC
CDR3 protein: CASSPGGGFQETQYF

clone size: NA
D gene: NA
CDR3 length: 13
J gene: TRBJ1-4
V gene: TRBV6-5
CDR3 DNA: TGTGCCAGCAGTTACTTGGGCGGATCGAGAGAGTTTTTT
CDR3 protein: CASSYLGGSREFF

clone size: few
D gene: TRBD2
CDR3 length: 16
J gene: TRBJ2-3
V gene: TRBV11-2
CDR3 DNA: TGTGCCAGCAGCTTAGGGACTAGCGGGTGGGCAGATACGCAGTATTTT
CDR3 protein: CASSLGTSGWADTQYF

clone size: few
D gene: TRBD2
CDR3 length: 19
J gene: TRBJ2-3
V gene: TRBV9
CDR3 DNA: TGTGCCAGCAGCGTAGGACTAGCGGGGGGAGCCGGGAGCACAGATACGCAGTATTTT
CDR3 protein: CASSVGLAGGAGSTDTQYF

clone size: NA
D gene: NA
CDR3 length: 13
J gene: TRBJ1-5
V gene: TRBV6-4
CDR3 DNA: TGTGCCAGCAGTGACTCTTGGGGTCAGCCCCAGCATTTT
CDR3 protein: CASSDSWGQPQHF

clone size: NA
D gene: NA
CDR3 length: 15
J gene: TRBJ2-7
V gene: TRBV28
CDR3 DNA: TGTGCCATCGGAACCTCGCAGGGGTTAACCTACGAGCAGTACTTC
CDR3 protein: CAIGTSQGLTYEQYF

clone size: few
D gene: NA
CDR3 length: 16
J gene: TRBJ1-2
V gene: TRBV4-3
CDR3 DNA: TGCGCCAGCAGCCAAGGGGTGGGGGAAACTAACTATGGCTACACCTTC
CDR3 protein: CASSQGVGETNYGYTF

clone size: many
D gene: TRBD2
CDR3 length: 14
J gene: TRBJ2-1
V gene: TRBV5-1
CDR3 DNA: TGCGCCAGCAGCGCCCCGGGACTAGCAGTTGAGCAGTTCTTC
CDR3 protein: CASSAPGLAVEQFF

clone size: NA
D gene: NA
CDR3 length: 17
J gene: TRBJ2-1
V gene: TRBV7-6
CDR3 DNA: TGTGCCAGCAGTCCAAGGGTCGCCCGGGAGTGGAGGAATGAGCAGTTCTTC
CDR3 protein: CASSPRVAREWRNEQFF

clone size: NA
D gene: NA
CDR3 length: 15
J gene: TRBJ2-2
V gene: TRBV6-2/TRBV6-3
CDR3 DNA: TGTGCCAGCAGCAAACTAGAACCGAACACCGGGGAGCTGTTTTTT
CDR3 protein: CASSKLEPNTGELFF

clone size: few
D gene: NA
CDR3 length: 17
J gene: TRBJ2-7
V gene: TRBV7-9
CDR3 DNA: TGTGCCAGCAGCCCCGGAAATCCGGGGGCTAGGGTCTACGAGCAGTACTTC
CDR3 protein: CASSPGNPGARVYEQYF

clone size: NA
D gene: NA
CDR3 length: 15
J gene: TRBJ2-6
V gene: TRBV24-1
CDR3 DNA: TGTGCCACTGACTCGGGGCCCCCTGGGGCCAACGTCCTGACTTTC
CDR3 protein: CATDSGPPGANVLTF

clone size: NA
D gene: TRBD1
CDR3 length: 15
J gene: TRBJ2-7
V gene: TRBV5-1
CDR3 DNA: TGCGCCAGCAGCTACTCACAGGGGGCGGCCTACGAGCAGTACTTC
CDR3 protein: CASSYSQGAAYEQYF

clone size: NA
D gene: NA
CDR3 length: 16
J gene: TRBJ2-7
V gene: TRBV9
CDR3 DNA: TGTGCCAGCAGCGTAAATGGGGCCTATCCCCTTTACGAGCAGTACTTC
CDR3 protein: CASSVNGAYPLYEQYF

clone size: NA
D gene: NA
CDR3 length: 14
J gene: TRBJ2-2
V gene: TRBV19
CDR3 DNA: TGTGCCACCCGGGATGGGGGTAACACCGGGGAGCTGTTTTTT
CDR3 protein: CATRDGGNTGELFF

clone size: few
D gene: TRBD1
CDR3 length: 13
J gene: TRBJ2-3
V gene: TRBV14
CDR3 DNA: TGTGCCAGCAGCCCGTTAAGTCGGGACAGCCCATATTTT
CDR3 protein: CASSPLSRDSPYF

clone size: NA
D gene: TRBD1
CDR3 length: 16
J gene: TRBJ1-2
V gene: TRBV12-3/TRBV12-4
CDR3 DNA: TGTGCCAGCAGTTTAAGGGACAGGGATCTCATCTATGGCTACACCTTC
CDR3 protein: CASSLRDRDLIYGYTF

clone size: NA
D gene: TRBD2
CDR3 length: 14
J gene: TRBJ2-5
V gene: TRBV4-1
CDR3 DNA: TGCGCCAGCAGTTTAGCGGGAGGCCTCTCGGCCCAGTACTTC
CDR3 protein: CASSLAGGLSAQYF

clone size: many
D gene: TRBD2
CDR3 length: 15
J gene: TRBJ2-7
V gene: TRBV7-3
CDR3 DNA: TGTGCCAGCAGCTTAATTCGAACTAGCGGCCACGAGCAGTACTTC
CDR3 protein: CASSLIRTSGHEQYF

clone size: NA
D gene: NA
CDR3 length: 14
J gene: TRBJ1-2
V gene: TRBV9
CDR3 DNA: TGTGCCAGCAGCGTAGCCGCCAGGAACTATGGCTACACCTTC
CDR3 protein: CASSVAARNYGYTF

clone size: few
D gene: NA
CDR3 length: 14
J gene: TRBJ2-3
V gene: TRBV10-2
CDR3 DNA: TGCGCCAGCAGGCCGGGACTCCCAACAGATACGCAGTATTTT
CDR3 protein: CASRPGLPTDTQYF

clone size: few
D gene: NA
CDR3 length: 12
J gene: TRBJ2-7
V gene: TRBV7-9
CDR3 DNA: TGTGCCAGCAGCTTACAGAGGTACGAGCAGTACTTC
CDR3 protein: CASSLQRYEQYF

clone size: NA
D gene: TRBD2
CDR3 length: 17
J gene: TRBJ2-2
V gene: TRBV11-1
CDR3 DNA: TGTGCCAGCAGCCCTCCAGCGGGAGTGGTTTCTACCGGGGAGCTGTTTTTT
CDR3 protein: CASSPPAGVVSTGELFF

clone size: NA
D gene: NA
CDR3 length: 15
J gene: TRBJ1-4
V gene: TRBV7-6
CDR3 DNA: TGTGCCAGCAGCTTGTGGGGGGGAGCTAATGAAAAACTGTTTTTT
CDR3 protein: CASSLWGGANEKLFF

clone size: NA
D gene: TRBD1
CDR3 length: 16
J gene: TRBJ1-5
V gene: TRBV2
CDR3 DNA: TGTGCCAGCAGTTTTAAACAGGGGGGGCGGAATCAGCCCCAGCATTTT
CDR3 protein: CASSFKQGGRNQPQHF

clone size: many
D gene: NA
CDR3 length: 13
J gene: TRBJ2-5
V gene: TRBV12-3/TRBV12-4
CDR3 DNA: TGTGCCAGCACCCCCTCGTTGGTTGAGACCCAGTACTTC
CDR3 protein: CASTPSLVETQYF

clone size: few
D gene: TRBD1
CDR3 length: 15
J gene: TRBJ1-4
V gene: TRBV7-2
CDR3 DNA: TGTGCCAGCAGCTCCGGACAGGCCGGGGGGGAAAAACTGTTTTTT
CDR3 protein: CASSSGQAGGEKLFF

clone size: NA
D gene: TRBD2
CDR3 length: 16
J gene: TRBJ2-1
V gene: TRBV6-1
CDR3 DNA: TGTGCCAGCAGCCCTACTAGCGGGAGGTTCCGTAGGGAGCAGTTCTTC
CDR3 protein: CASSPTSGRFRREQFF

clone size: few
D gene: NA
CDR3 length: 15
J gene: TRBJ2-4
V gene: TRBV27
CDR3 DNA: TGTGCCAGCAGTTTACAAAGCCTAAGTAAAAACATTCAGTACTTC
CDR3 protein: CASSLQSLSKNIQYF

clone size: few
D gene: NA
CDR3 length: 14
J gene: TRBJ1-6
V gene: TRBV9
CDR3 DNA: TGTGCCAGCAGCGTAGCGGGTTATAATTCACCCCTCCACTTT
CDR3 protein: CASSVAGYNSPLHF

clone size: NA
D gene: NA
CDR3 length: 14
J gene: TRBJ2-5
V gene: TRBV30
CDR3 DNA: TGTGCCTGGAGGGGCCTCTTCTTCCAAGAGACCCAGTACTTC
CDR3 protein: CAWRGLFFQETQYF